The next 5 T cell receptor beta chains were all read from a single sample in a study of T cells expressing NK-cell markers. TCRdb reprocessed the 5' RACE reads, with one entry per CDR3 protein and no DNA. The listing contains about 550,000 distinct CDR3 sequences. Material for sequencing was blood T cells: a sorted CD56 or NKG2C T cell subset, CD4+ or CD8+ T cells, or bulk PBMC T cells (not recorded which). Source of these receptors: a man between 18 and 35 years old in good health.

This chain uses TRBV20-1 with TRBJ2-1; the TRBD2 assignment by TCRdb is unverifiable without DNA. CDR3 length: 14 residues. The V gene's germline CDR1 is DFQATT and CDR2 SNEGSKA (reference sequence). The CDR3 loop reads CSAVSLRDGNEQFF.

The V gene is TRBV3-1, the J gene TRBJ2-7. There are 13 residues in the CDR3. Per germline, CDR1 LGHDT and CDR2 YNNKEL (reference sequence). The CDR3 loop reads CASSQVLGIQQYF.

The chain recombines TRBV7-9 with TRBJ1-1; TCRdb calls TRBD1, which cannot be checked without DNA. Germline lookup yields CDR1 SEHNR and CDR2 FQNEAQ (reference sequence). This CDR3 has 13 residues. CDR3 in amino acids: CASALGTGGEAFF.

The rearrangement joins TRBV20-1 to TRBJ2-7; TCRdb lists TRBD2, though no DNA is available to test this call. This CDR3 comprises 16 residues. The germline CDR1 and CDR2 sequences are DFQATT and SNEGSKA (reference sequence). CDR3 in amino acids: CSVPSRLAGGTYEQYF.

V usage is TRBV3-1 and J usage is TRBJ2-2; TCRdb lists TRBD1, though no DNA is available to test this call. The CDR3 spans 17 residues. CDR1 is LGHDT and CDR2 is YNNKEL in the germline V gene (reference sequence). The CDR3: CASSRHGTPQNTGELFF.